The 20 T cell receptor beta chains given below trace back to one sample, sequenced in a study of blood T cell repertoires in COVID-19. Only in-frame clones appear in the TCRdb table, and some are missing; sequencing was by immunoSEQ multiplex PCR. The sample has approximately 65,000 clones, approximately 94% seen once; the top ten hold approximately 2.6%. The specimen sequenced was peripheral blood. The receptors were gathered from a man aged 65 to 85 with active COVID-19.

J is TRBJ2-7 and V is TRBV5-6; 12 positions match TRBD2. Germline V gene data show CDR1 as SGHDT and CDR2 as YYEEEE. The V and J ends lost 0 bases and 2 bases, in that order; junction bases with no gene match: 6. The CDR3 runs 17 residues. In DNA form, the CDR3 reads TGTGCCAGCAGCTTGGGACTAGCGGGGGTTATAACCTACGAGCAGTACTTC. This codes for CASSLGLAGVITYEQYF.

V and J are TRBV5-5 and TRBJ1-3; D unclear. Trimming removed 0 bases at V and 2 bases at J, with 6 bases between. The length of the CDR3 is 14 residues. Germline V gives CDR1 SGHKS, CDR2 YYEKEE (reference sequence). In nucleotides, the CDR3 is TGTGCCAGCAGCTTGGACTTGCCTGGAAACACCATATATTTT. It codes for CASSLDLPGNTIYF.

The V and J genes are TRBV6-5 and TRBJ2-1; 7 positions match TRBD1. The germline CDR1 and CDR2 sequences are MNHEY and SVGAGI. V dropped 5 bases and J dropped 8; count of bases not matched to a gene: 9. This CDR3 has 14 residues. The CDR3 loop is CASSTRQGGYEQFF. CDR3 sequence (DNA): TGTGCCAGCAGTACTAGACAGGGCGGATATGAGCAGTTCTTC.

The chain uses TRBV28 and TRBJ2-4, with 8 nucleotides matching TRBD1. The ends lost 6 bases at V and 8 bases at J; junction bases unmatched: 6. Looked up from germline, CDR1 is MDHEN and CDR2 is SYDVKM. The CDR3 is 13 residues long. CDR3 in amino acids: CASRIQGEDIQYF. The CDR3 DNA reads as TGTGCCAGCAGGATACAGGGGGAGGACATTCAGTACTTC. Looking up the rest from reference TRBV28 and TRBJ2-4 gives the full variable domain: DVKVTQSSRYLVKRTGEKVFLECVQDMDHENMFWYRQDPGLGLRLIYFSYDVKMKEKGDIPEGYSVSREKKERFSLILESASTNQTSMYLCASRIQGEDIQYFGAGTRLSVL.

The CDR3 sequence is CASSYSIANYNEQFF. The CDR3 DNA follows: TGTGCCAGCAGTTACTCCATAGCGAACTACAATGAGCAGTTCTTC. V is TRBV6-2 or TRBV6-3 and J is TRBJ2-1, with TRBD2 as a possible D gene (5 bases). Germline values: CDR1 MNHEY, CDR2 SVGEGT. The CDR3 has 15 residues. The V gene lost 0 bases and the J gene lost 3 bases, with 9 bases spanning the gap.

This sequence joins TRBV6-2 or TRBV6-3 and TRBJ1-6; D is ambiguous. The CDR3 loop spans 15 amino acids. Germline lookup yields CDR1 MNHEY and CDR2 SVGEGT. V was clipped by 3 bases and J by 11 bases, with 17 bases between them. The CDR3 region is CASSYVKAATAPLHF. CDR3 bases: TGTGCCAGCAGTTATGTTAAGGCGGCAACGGCACCCCTCCACTTT.

V is TRBV18 and J is TRBJ1-2, with D uncertain. Trimming took 3 bases from V and 2 from J, leaving 10 bases between them. The CDR3 contains 14 residues. Germline lookup yields CDR1 KGHSH and CDR2 LQKENI. The CDR3 loop is CASSPTQVNYGYTF. The CDR3 region has the DNA TGTGCCAGCTCACCCACTCAAGTCAACTATGGCTACACCTTC.

CDR3 loop: CASSQDLVTYTEAFF. CDR3 sequence (DNA): TGTGCCAGCAGCCAAGATCTAGTGACTTACACTGAAGCTTTCTTT. V and J are TRBV3-1 (or the pseudogene TRBV3-2) and TRBJ1-1; D is unresolved. Germline V gene lookup returns CDR1 LGHDT and CDR2 YNNKEL (reference sequence). This CDR3 contains 15 residues. V lost 0 bases to trimming and J lost 3 bases, with 11 bases between them.

This chain joins TRBV6-5 and TRBJ2-7, with D unresolved. The CDR3 sequence is 14 residues long. Per germline, CDR1 MNHEY and CDR2 SVGAGI. Trimming shortened V by 1 base and J by 2 bases, and 9 bases separated the two germline ends. DNA of the CDR3: TGTGCCAGCAGTTACTGGGCAGATGCCTACGAGCAGTACTTC. Amino acids: CASSYWADAYEQYF.

This chain joins TRBV4-1 and TRBJ2-3; D not certain. Germline V CDR1 and CDR2: MGHRA, YSYEKL. V shed 3 bases and J shed 0 bases, with 10 bases lying between them. The CDR3 runs 15 residues. The CDR3: CASSQLAASTDTQYF. CDR3 coding DNA: TGCGCCAGCAGCCAGTTAGCTGCTAGCACAGATACGCAGTATTTT.

The chain couples TRBV11-2 to TRBJ2-7, with a possible D match to TRBD2 (5 bases). The V end lost 5 bases, the J end lost 0 bases, and 14 bases lay between the germline ends. CDR3 size: 15 residues. Germline V lookup: CDR1 SGHAT, CDR2 FQNNGV. CDR3 in amino acids: CASSRNLGSSYEQYV. The CDR3 DNA sequence: TGTGCCAGCAGCCGGAACCTGGGGAGCTCCTACGAGCAGTACGTC.

The chain carries TRBV5-5 and TRBJ1-4; possibly TRBD1 for D (5 bases). The V end lost 3 bases, the J end lost 0 bases, and 9 bases lay between the germline ends. The CDR3 spans 15 residues. Germline lookup yields CDR1 SGHKS and CDR2 YYEKEE (reference sequence). In DNA form, the CDR3 reads TGTGCCAGCAGCTACGACAGCGCAACTAATGAAAAACTGTTTTTT. Encoded protein: CASSYDSATNEKLFF.

The chain employs TRBV9 and TRBJ2-6; the D gene is possibly TRBD1 (5 bases). The V and J ends lost 5 bases and 0 bases respectively, with 12 bases between them. Germline CDR1 and CDR2: SGDLS and YYNGEE. The CDR3 contains 16 residues. The CDR3 region is CASRAGLGSGANVLTF. DNA of the CDR3: TGTGCCAGCAGGGCAGGGTTGGGCTCTGGGGCCAACGTCCTGACTTTC.

The chain recombines TRBV27 with TRBJ1-2; D is ambiguous. CDR1 and CDR2 from the germline V gene are MNHEY and SMNVEV (reference sequence). CDR3 length: 13 amino acids. Trimming shortened V by 1 base and J by 3 bases, and 6 bases separated the two germline ends. The CDR3 spells CASSLWQDYGYTF. The CDR3, as DNA: TGTGCCAGCAGTTTATGGCAGGACTATGGCTACACCTTC.

The chain joins TRBV7-8 to TRBJ1-1, with a weak D call TRBD1 (6 bases). Trimming took 5 bases from V and 3 from J, leaving 13 bases between them. Germline V gives CDR1 SGHVS, CDR2 FQNEAQ. There are 14 residues in the CDR3. The CDR3 nucleotides read TGTGCCAGCAGCGAATACAGGGAATACACTGAAGCTTTCTTT. It is translated as CASSEYREYTEAFF.

CDR3 nucleotide sequence: TGTGCCAGCAGCTTGGAGGGGGTGAGCTCCTATAATTCACCCCTCCACTTT. Encoded protein: CASSLEGVSSYNSPLHF. The chain joins TRBV5-8 to TRBJ1-6; tentatively, D is TRBD1 (6 bases). The V end lost 0 bases, the J end lost 0 bases, and 10 bases lay between the germline ends. The length of the CDR3 is 17 residues. In germline, CDR1 is SGHTS, CDR2 YDEGEE.

The CDR3 region is CASSWGQGAAGYNEQFF. The CDR3 region has the DNA TGCGCCAGCAGCTGGGGACAGGGTGCCGCCGGCTACAATGAGCAGTTCTTC. J is TRBJ2-1 and V is TRBV5-1, with 9 nucleotides matching TRBD1. Germline lookup yields CDR1 SGHRS and CDR2 YFSETQ. J lost 3 bases, V lost 3 bases, and 10 bases had no gene match. The CDR3 is 17 amino acids.

This rearrangement joins TRBV13 to TRBJ2-5; D gene unclear. Trimming shortened V by 0 bases and J by 2 bases, and 7 bases separated the two germline ends. The V gene's germline CDR1 is PRHDT and CDR2 FYEKMQ (reference sequence). The CDR3 has 14 residues. CDR3 protein: CASSLGWQQETQYF. The CDR3 DNA sequence: TGTGCCAGCAGCTTAGGGTGGCAGCAAGAGACCCAGTACTTC.

The chain has TRBV19 and TRBJ1-2; D is undetermined. Germline V CDR1 and CDR2: LNHDA, SQIVND (reference sequence). V dropped 7 bases and J dropped 5 bases, with 14 bases sitting between them. The CDR3 has 13 amino acids. As DNA, the CDR3 is TGTGCCAGTAACACTATACCCTCTTATGGCTACACCTTC. It specifies CASNTIPSYGYTF.

The CDR3 sequence: CASSVDYSGYEQYF. Here the CDR3 DNA reads TGTGCCAGCAGCGTAGATTACAGCGGCTACGAGCAGTACTTC. The gene calls are TRBV9 and TRBJ2-7, with D possibly TRBD2 on 5 matching bases. The V gene's germline CDR1 is SGDLS and CDR2 YYNGEE. CDR3 length: 14 residues. V lost 0 bases and J lost 3, with 10 bases in between.